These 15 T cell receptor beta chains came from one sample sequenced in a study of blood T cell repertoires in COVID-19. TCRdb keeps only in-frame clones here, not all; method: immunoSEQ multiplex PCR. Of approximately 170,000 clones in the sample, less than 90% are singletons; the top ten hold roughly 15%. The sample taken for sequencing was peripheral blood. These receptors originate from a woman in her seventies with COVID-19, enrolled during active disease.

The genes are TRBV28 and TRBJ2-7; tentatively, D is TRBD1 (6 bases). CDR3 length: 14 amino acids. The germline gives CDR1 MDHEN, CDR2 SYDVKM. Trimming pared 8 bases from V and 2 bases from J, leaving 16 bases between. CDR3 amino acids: CASSYGQLAYEQYF. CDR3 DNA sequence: TGTGCCAGCTCCTACGGACAGCTAGCCTACGAGCAGTACTTC.

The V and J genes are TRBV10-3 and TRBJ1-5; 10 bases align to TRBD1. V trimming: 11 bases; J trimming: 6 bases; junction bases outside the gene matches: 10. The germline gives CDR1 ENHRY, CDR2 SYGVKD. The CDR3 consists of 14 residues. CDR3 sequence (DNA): TGTGCCGCCTCTCCCGGGACAGGGGTTCAGCCCCAGCATTTT. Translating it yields CAASPGTGVQPQHF.

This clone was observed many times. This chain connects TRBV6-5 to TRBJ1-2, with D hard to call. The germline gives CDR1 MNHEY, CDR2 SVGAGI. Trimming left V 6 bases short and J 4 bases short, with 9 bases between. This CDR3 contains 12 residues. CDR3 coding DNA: TGTGCCAGCAGGGTCGAGGGCTATGGCTACACCTTC. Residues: CASRVEGYGYTF.

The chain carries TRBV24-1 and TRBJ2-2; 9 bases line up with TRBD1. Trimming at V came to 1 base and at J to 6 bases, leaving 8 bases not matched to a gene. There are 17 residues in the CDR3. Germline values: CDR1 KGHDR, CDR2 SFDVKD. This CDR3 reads CATSDLRDRGSPGELFF. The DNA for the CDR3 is TGTGCCACCAGTGATTTAAGAGACAGGGGGAGCCCCGGGGAGCTGTTTTTT.

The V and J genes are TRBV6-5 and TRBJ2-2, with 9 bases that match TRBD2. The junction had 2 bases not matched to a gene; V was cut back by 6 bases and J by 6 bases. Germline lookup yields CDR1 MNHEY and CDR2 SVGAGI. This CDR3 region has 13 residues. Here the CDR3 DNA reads TGTGCCAGCAGGTCTAGCGGGGCCGGGGAGCTGTTTTTT. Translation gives CASRSSGAGELFF.

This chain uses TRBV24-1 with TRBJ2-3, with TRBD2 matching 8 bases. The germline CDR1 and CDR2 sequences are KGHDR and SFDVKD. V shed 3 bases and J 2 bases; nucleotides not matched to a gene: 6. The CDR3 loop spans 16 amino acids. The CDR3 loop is CATSDRAGDLTDTQYF. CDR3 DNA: TGTGCCACCAGTGATCGAGCGGGAGATCTCACAGATACGCAGTATTTT.

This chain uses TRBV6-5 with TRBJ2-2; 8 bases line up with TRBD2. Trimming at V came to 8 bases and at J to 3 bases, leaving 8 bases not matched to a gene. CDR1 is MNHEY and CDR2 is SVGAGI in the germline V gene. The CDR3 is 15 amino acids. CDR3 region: CASGGRNVYTGELFF. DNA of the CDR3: TGTGCCAGCGGCGGGAGGAATGTGTACACCGGGGAGCTGTTTTTT.

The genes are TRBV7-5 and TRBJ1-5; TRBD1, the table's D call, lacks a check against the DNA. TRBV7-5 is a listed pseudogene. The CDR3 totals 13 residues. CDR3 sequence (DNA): TGTGCCACCGGACAGGTCAAAAATCAGCCCCAGCATTTT. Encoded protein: CATGQVKNQPQHF.

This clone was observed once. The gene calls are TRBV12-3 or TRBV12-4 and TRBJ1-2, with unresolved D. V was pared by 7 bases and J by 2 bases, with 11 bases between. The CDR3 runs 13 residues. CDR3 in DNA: TGTGCCAGCACCCGGGGATTAAACTATGGCTACACCTTC. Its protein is CASTRGLNYGYTF.

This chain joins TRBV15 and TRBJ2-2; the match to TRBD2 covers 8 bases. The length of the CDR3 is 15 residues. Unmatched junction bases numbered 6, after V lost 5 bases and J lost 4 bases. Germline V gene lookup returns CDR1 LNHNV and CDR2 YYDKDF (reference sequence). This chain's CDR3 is CATSPMRGATGELFF. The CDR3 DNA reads TGTGCCACCAGCCCAATGCGGGGGGCCACCGGGGAGCTGTTTTTT. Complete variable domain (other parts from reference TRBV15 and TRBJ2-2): DAMVIQNPRYQVTQFGKPVTLSCSQTLNHNVMYWYQQKSSQAPKLLFHYYDKDFNNEADTPDNFQSRRPNTSFCFLDIRSPGLGDTAMYLCATSPMRGATGELFFGEGSRLTVL.

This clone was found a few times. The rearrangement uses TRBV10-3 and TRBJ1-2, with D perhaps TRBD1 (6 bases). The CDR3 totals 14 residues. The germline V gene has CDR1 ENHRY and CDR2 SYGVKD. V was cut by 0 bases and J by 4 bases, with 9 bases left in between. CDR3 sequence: CAISESLQGYGYTF. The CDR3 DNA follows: TGTGCCATCAGTGAGTCGTTACAGGGCTATGGCTACACCTTC.

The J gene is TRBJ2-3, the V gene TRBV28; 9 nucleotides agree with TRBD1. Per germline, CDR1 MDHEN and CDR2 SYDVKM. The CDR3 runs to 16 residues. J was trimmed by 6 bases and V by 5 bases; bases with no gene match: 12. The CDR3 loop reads CASSGAPGQGRDTQYF. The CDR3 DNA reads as TGTGCCAGCAGTGGCGCCCCGGGACAGGGTAGGGATACGCAGTATTTT.

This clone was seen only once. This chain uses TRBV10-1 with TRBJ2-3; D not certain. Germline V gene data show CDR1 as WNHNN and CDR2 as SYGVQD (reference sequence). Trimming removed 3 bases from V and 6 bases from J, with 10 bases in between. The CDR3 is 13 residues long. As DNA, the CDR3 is TGCGCCAGCAGTGATCGAGGTCGGGATACGCAGTATTTT. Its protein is CASSDRGRDTQYF.

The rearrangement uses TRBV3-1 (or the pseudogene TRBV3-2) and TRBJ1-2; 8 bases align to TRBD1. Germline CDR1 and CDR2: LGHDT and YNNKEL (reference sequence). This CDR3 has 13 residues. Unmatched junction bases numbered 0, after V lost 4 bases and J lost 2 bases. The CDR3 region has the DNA TGTGCCAGCAGCCGGACAGGGAACTATGGCTACACCTTC. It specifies CASSRTGNYGYTF.

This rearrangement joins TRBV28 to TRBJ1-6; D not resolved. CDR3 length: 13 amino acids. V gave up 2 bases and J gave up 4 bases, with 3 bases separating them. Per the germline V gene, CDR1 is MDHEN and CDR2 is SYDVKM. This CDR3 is CASSLLYNSPLHF. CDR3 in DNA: TGTGCCAGCAGTTTACTATATAATTCACCCCTCCACTTT.